These 26 T cell receptor beta chains originate from one sample sequenced in a study of T cell changes during pregnancy in multiple sclerosis. Libraries were prepared by immunoSEQ multiplex PCR; TCRdb keeps only in-frame clonotypes and omits some of them. The sample consists of under 120,000 clones, approximately 89% of them appearing once. The sample consisted of peripheral blood, taken after pregnancy. These receptors came from a female donor with multiple sclerosis, enrolled in a pregnancy study.

The chain uses TRBV6-1 and TRBJ1-3, with D possibly being TRBD1 (5 bases). The ends were cut back, 8 bases at V and 4 bases at J, with 12 bases in the middle. The CDR3 runs to 13 residues. The germline V gene encodes CDR1 MNHNS and CDR2 SASEGT. The CDR3 here is CASQARVGNTIYF. CDR3 sequence (DNA): TGTGCCAGCCAGGCCAGGGTAGGAAACACCATATATTTT.

The chain links TRBV5-6 to TRBJ2-4; D possibly corresponds to TRBD1 (5 bases). V lost 0 bases and J 3 bases, leaving 10 bases between the germline ends. CDR1 is SGHDT, CDR2 YYEEEE, per germline. The CDR3 runs 15 residues. The CDR3 sequence is CASSLGGQGKNIQYF. As DNA, the CDR3 is TGTGCCAGCAGCTTGGGAGGTCAGGGCAAAAACATTCAGTACTTC.

The chain employs TRBV19 and TRBJ1-1; a possible D gene is TRBD1 (6 bases). With 4 bases removed from V and 1 base from J, the gap between germline ends came to 10 bases. From germline, CDR1 is LNHDA and CDR2 SQIVND (reference sequence). This CDR3 has 14 residues. In DNA, the CDR3 is TGTGCCAGTAGTACCGGACAGCAGAACACTGAAGCTTTCTTT. Translation: CASSTGQQNTEAFF.

V is TRBV7-8 and J is TRBJ2-5; weak D call: TRBD1 (6 bases). V was pared by 5 bases and J by 5 bases, with 12 bases between. CDR3 length: 13 residues. In germline, CDR1 is SGHVS, CDR2 FQNEAQ. The DNA for the CDR3 is TGTGCCAGCAGCCAGGGGTCTCGGGAGACCCAGTACTTC. Protein product: CASSQGSRETQYF.

The chain uses TRBV19 and TRBJ2-7, with D tentatively TRBD1 (6 bases). Germline-derived CDR1 and CDR2 are LNHDA and SQIVND (reference sequence). V lost 1 base and J lost 1, with 11 bases in between. This CDR3 region has 15 residues. The CDR3 spells CASSIGAGDSYEQYF. CDR3 nucleotides: TGTGCCAGTAGTATAGGGGCAGGGGATTCCTACGAGCAGTACTTC.

The chain is built from TRBV9 and TRBJ2-3; D gene uncertain. CDR3 length: 14 amino acids. V lost 2 bases and J lost 0, with 7 bases in between. Germline V gives CDR1 SGDLS, CDR2 YYNGEE. In nucleotides, the CDR3 is TGTGCCAGCAGCGTCCTACCTAGCACAGATACGCAGTATTTT. This translates into CASSVLPSTDTQYF.

The chain couples TRBV9 to TRBJ2-7; TRBD1 matches at 10 bases. The CDR3 is made up of 14 amino acids. Per germline, CDR1 SGDLS and CDR2 YYNGEE. Unmatched junction bases numbered 5, after V lost 2 bases and J lost 6 bases. CDR3 coding DNA: TGTGCCAGCAGCGTGGGGACAGGGGAAGGCGAGCAGTACTTC. This codes for CASSVGTGEGEQYF.

The rearrangement links TRBV7-8 to TRBJ2-7, with D possibly being TRBD1 (6 bases). The germline V gene encodes CDR1 SGHVS and CDR2 FQNEAQ. Trimming shortened V by 4 bases and J by 4 bases, and 23 bases separated the two germline ends. The CDR3 loop spans 17 amino acids. This CDR3 is CASSSSTGHPEVYEQYF. CDR3 coding DNA: TGTGCCAGCAGCTCCTCAACAGGGCACCCGGAGGTTTACGAGCAGTACTTC.

This clone appeared once. J is TRBJ2-7 and V is TRBV7-9; the D gene is possibly TRBD2 (7 bases). Germline assignment: CDR1 SEHNR and CDR2 FQNEAQ (reference sequence). The CDR3 is made up of 17 amino acids. V lost 1 base, J lost 0 bases, and 16 bases lay in between. In DNA form, the CDR3 reads TGTGCCAGCAGCTTAGGGATGGGGGGGGCTGCCTCCTACGAGCAGTACTTC. It encodes CASSLGMGGAASYEQYF. Full variable domain (rest looked up from reference TRBV7-9 and TRBJ2-7): DTGVSQNPRHKITKRGQNVTFRCDPISEHNRLYWYRQTLGQGPEFLTYFQNEAQLEKSRLLSDRFSAERPKGSFSTLEIQRTEQGDSAMYLCASSLGMGGAASYEQYFGPGTRLTVT.

The V gene is TRBV5-6, the J gene TRBJ1-1; D unresolved. V gave up 1 base and J gave up 11 bases, with 12 bases separating them. This CDR3 is 12 amino acids long. CDR1 and CDR2 (germline): SGHDT, YYEEEE. The CDR3 region is CASSLITTQAFF. CDR3 coding DNA: TGTGCCAGCAGCTTGATTACCACCCAGGCTTTCTTT.

This chain links TRBV5-6 with TRBJ1-2; D is unresolved. CDR3 length: 16 amino acids. Trimming removed 2 bases at V and 8 bases at J, with 22 bases between. In germline, CDR1 is SGHDT, CDR2 YYEEEE. This CDR3 is CASSLRSGRVRGGYTF. DNA for the CDR3: TGTGCCAGCAGCTTACGGTCGGGAAGGGTGCGTGGAGGCTACACCTTC. Full variable domain (outside the CDR3, taken from reference TRBV5-6 and TRBJ1-2): DAGVTQSPTHLIKTRGQQVTLRCSPKSGHDTVSWYQQALGQGPQFIFQYYEEEERQRGNFPDRFSGHQFPNYSSELNVNALLLGDSALYLCASSLRSGRVRGGYTFGSGTRLTVV.

The CDR3 DNA reads as TGTGCCAGCAGCGCCGGGGACAATGAGCAGTTCTTC. This translates into CASSAGDNEQFF. The chain uses TRBV9 and TRBJ2-1; D might be TRBD2 (5 bases). V was trimmed by 3 bases and J by 5 bases, leaving 6 bases between them. Germline assignment: CDR1 SGDLS and CDR2 YYNGEE. This CDR3 region has 12 residues.

V gene TRBV27 combines with J gene TRBJ2-5; 7 nucleotides align to TRBD1. The CDR3 extends over 14 amino acids. Unmatched junction bases numbered 11, after V lost 4 bases and J lost 9 bases. Per the germline V gene, CDR1 is MNHEY and CDR2 is SMNVEV (reference sequence). Here the CDR3 reads CASSSTGTSHPQYF. The DNA for the CDR3 is TGTGCCAGCAGTTCGACAGGGACATCCCACCCCCAGTACTTC.

The rearrangement uses TRBV29-1 and TRBJ2-3; 16 bases are shared with TRBD2. V dropped 3 bases and J dropped 4; count of bases not matched to a gene: 1. The germline gives CDR1 SQVTM, CDR2 ANQGSEA. The CDR3 is 15 residues long. The CDR3 nucleotides read TGCAGCGTTGAGGGGACTAGCGGGGGGGCAGATACGCAGTATTTT. Translating gives CSVEGTSGGADTQYF.

The chain uses TRBV7-9 and TRBJ2-5; 11 bases align to TRBD2. The CDR3 spans 16 residues. The V segment lost 3 bases and the J segment 2 bases; nucleotides outside the gene matches: 5. Germline V lookup: CDR1 SEHNR, CDR2 FQNEAQ (reference sequence). The CDR3 DNA sequence: TGTGCCAGCAGCTTCGTGGGACTAGCGGAACAAGAGACCCAGTACTTC. Translated: CASSFVGLAEQETQYF.

This rearrangement joins TRBV9 to TRBJ2-6; TRBD2 is a possible D gene (5 bases). Germline CDR1 reads SGDLS; CDR2 reads YYNGEE. The CDR3 is 15 amino acids. V was clipped by 2 bases and J by 4 bases, with 10 bases between them. The CDR3 spells CASSVRGSGANVLTF. Written as DNA, the CDR3 is TGTGCCAGCAGCGTCCGAGGGTCAGGGGCCAACGTCCTGACTTTC.

The CDR3 sequence is CASSPKNEQYF. The DNA of the CDR3 is TGTGCCAGCAGCCCCAAAAACGAGCAGTACTTC. This chain uses TRBV7-9 with TRBJ2-7; D ambiguous. The V end lost 5 bases, the J end lost 5 bases, and 7 bases lay between the germline ends. From germline, CDR1 is SEHNR and CDR2 FQNEAQ (reference sequence). The length of the CDR3 is 11 residues.

The chain is built from TRBV7-9 and TRBJ2-7; D not certain. The CDR3 is made up of 13 amino acids. The germline V and J ends were trimmed by 3 bases and 5 bases, with 11 bases remaining between them. The V gene's germline CDR1 is SEHNR and CDR2 FQNEAQ (reference sequence). CDR3 region: CASSLGLAHEQYF. CDR3 in DNA: TGTGCCAGCAGCTTGGGCTTGGCCCACGAGCAGTACTTC.

Concerning this clone: The sample has other DNA sequences that encode this CDR3 too. The gene calls are TRBV5-1 and TRBJ1-1; D perhaps matches TRBD1 (5 bases). This CDR3 spans 13 amino acids. V was cut by 3 bases and J by 1 base, with 7 bases left in between. CDR1 is SGHRS and CDR2 is YFSETQ in the germline V gene. CDR3 protein: CASSSQGNTEAFF. DNA for the CDR3: TGCGCCAGCAGCTCCCAGGGGAACACTGAAGCTTTCTTT.

This clone was observed once. The chain has TRBV29-1 and TRBJ1-2; a weak D match, TRBD1 (6 bases). The V gene lost 1 base and the J gene lost 4 bases, with 10 bases spanning the gap. The CDR3 contains 13 residues. The germline gives CDR1 SQVTM, CDR2 ANQGSEA. CDR3 nucleotides: TGCAGCGTTGAAGGTGGGGGCCTCTATGGCTACACCTTC. Its protein is CSVEGGGLYGYTF.

This clone turned up a few times. J is TRBJ1-6 and V is TRBV10-3; TRBD1 aligns across 9 bases. V shed 10 bases and J 8 bases; nucleotides not matched to a gene: 6. The CDR3 consists of 13 residues. Germline CDR1 reads ENHRY; CDR2 reads SYGVKD. The CDR3 DNA follows: TGTGCCACCGCCGGGACAGGGCATTCACCCCTCCACTTT. Its translation: CATAGTGHSPLHF.

The chain recombines TRBV9 with TRBJ2-5; 8 nucleotides agree with TRBD2. The CDR3 runs 15 residues. J lost 5 bases, V lost 0 bases, and 6 bases had no gene match. The germline V gene encodes CDR1 SGDLS and CDR2 YYNGEE. Here the CDR3 DNA reads TGTGCCAGCAGCGTAGCCGGGGGGGCCGGGGAGACCCAGTACTTC. Translated, it gives CASSVAGGAGETQYF.

This clone was detected a few times. The chain is built from TRBV4-1 and TRBJ1-1, with 7 bases aligning to TRBD1. The CDR3 spans 13 residues. Germline V gene data show CDR1 as MGHRA and CDR2 as YSYEKL. The J segment lost 3 bases and the V segment lost 7 bases, leaving 5 bases of the junction unmatched. The CDR3 DNA sequence: TGCGCCAGCAAGGCCAGGGGGGACACTGAAGCTTTCTTT. It yields the protein CASKARGDTEAFF.

The chain has TRBV18 and TRBJ1-5, with no clear D. Germline V CDR1 and CDR2: KGHSH, LQKENI. With 8 bases removed from V and 0 bases from J, the gap between germline ends came to 11 bases. The CDR3 covers 14 residues. The CDR3 sequence: CASRVGNSNQPQHF. CDR3 sequence (DNA): TGTGCCAGCCGAGTCGGTAATAGCAATCAGCCCCAGCATTTT.

The V gene is TRBV19, the J gene TRBJ1-5; TRBD1 matches at 11 bases. Losses at the gene ends were 5 bases for V and 5 bases for J; bases not matched to a gene: 5. The CDR3 consists of 15 residues. Germline loops: CDR1 LNHDA, CDR2 SQIVND (reference sequence). The CDR3 region has the DNA TGTGCCAGTAGTCAGGACAGGGGGCGCGATCAGCCCCAGCATTTT. Translation gives CASSQDRGRDQPQHF.

The J gene is TRBJ1-6, the V gene TRBV27, with 8 positions matching TRBD1. Germline assignment: CDR1 MNHEY and CDR2 SMNVEV (reference sequence). The CDR3 contains 14 residues. Trimming removed 5 bases from V and 7 bases from J; junction bases left unmatched: 4. The CDR3 DNA sequence: TGTGCCAGCAGTAACAGGGGGGAAAATTCACCCCTCCACTTT. Translated, it gives CASSNRGENSPLHF.